This TCR beta chain derives from a study of shared clonotypes between healthy human individuals. Across the study: The donors, a couple of women and a few men, were aged 18 to 49. Each donor contributed plates that comprised three CD4 naive, three CD4 memory, two CD8 naive and one CD8 memory.

The CDR3 totals 18 residues. The junction had 18 bases not matched to a gene; V was cut back by 3 bases and J by 5 bases. Germline assignment: CDR1 MNHNS and CDR2 SASEGT. At deep level, the assay was performed. Data came from immunoSEQ multiplex PCR; TCRdb stores just in-frame clones and leaves some out. Here the sample spans about 980,000 clones, about three quarters being singletons. This clone was seen a single time. This rearrangement joins TRBV6-1 to TRBJ2-7; 8 bases are a match to TRBD1. Sequencing was carried out using memory CD4+ T cells sorted from blood. The subset here: CD45RA-negative fraction. This TCR came from a man aged 18 to 35 in good health. The CDR3 nucleotides read TGTGCCAGCAGTGACGGTGGACAGGGAAACTCGAGGGGCCACGAGCAGTACTTC. This translates into CASSDGGQGNSRGHEQYF.